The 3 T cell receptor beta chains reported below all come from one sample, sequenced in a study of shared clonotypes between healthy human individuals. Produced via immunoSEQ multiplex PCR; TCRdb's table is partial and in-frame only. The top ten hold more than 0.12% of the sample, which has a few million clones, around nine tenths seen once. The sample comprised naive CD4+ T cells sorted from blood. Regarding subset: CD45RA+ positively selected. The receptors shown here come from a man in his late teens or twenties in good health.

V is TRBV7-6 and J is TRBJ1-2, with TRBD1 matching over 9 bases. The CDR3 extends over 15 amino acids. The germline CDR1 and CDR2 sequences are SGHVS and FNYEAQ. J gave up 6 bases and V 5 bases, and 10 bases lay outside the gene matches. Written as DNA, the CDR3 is TGTGCCAGCAGCGGAACGGGACAGGGCTGGGATGGCTACACCTTC. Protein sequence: CASSGTGQGWDGYTF.

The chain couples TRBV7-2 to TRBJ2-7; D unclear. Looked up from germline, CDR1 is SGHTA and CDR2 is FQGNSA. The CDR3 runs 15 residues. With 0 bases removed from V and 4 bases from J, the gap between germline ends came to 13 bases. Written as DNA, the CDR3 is TGTGCCAGCAGCTTAGCAGGCTCTGTAAGTTACGAGCAGTACTTC. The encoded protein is CASSLAGSVSYEQYF. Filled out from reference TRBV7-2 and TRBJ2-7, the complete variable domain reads GAGVSQSPSNKVTEKGKDVELRCDPISGHTALYWYRQSLGQGLEFLIYFQGNSAPDKSGLPSDRFSAERTGGSVSTLTIQRTQQEDSAVYLCASSLAGSVSYEQYFGPGTRLTVT.

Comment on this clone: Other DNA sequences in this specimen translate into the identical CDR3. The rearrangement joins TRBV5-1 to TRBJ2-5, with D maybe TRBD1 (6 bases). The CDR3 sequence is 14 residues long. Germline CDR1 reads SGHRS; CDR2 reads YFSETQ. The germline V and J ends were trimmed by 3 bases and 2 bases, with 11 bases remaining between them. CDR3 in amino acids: CASSSGTKQETQYF. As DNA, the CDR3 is TGCGCCAGCAGCTCCGGGACAAAACAAGAGACCCAGTACTTC.